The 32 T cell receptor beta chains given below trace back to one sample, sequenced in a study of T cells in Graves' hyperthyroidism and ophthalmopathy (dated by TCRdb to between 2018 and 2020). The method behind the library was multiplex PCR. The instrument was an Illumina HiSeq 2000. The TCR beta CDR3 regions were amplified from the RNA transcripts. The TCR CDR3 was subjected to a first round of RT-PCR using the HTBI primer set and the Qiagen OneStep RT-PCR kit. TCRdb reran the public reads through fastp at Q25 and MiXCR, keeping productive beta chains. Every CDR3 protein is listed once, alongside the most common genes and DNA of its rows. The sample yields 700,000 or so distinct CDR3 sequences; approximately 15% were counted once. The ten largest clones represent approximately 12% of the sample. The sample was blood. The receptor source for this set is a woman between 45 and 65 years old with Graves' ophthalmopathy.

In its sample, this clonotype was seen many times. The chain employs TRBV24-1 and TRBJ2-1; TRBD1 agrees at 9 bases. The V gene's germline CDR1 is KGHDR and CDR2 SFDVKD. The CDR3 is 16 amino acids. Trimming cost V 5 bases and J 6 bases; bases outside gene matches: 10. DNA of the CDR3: TGTGCCACCAGTGTACCGGGACAGGGAGTTCGCAATGAGCAGTTCTTC. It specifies CATSVPGQGVRNEQFF.

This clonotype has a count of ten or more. CDR3 nucleotides: TGTGCCAGCAGAAGTTTGGGGCAGGGCACTGAAGCTTTCTTT. Encoded protein: CASRSLGQGTEAFF. The rearrangement joins TRBV12-3 or TRBV12-4 to TRBJ1-1; a weak D match, TRBD1 (5 bases). The V gene lost 6 bases and the J gene lost 4 bases, with 15 bases spanning the gap. The CDR3 runs to 14 residues.

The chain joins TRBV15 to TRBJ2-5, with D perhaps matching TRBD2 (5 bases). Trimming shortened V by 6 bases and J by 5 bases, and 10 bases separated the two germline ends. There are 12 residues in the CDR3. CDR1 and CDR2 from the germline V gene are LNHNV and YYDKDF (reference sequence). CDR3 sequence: CATSSVWETQYF. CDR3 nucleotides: TGTGCCACCAGTAGCGTTTGGGAGACCCAGTACTTC.

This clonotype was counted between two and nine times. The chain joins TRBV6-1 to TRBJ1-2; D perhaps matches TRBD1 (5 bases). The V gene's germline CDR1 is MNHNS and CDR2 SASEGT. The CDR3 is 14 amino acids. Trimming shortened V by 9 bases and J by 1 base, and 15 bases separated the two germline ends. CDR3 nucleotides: TGTGCCAGTCGGGGCAGACCCGTTAACTATGGCTACACCTTC. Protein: CASRGRPVNYGYTF.

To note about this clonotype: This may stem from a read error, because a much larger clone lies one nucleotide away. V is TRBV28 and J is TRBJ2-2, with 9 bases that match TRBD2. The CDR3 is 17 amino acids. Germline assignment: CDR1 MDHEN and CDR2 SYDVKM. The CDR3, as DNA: TGTGCCAGCGGTTTCGTAGCGGGAGTGGTTAACACCGGGGAGCTGTTTTTT. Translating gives CASGFVAGVVNTGELFF. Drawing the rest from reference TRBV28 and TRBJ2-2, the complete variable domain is DVKVTQSSRYLVKRTGEKVFLECVQDMDHENMFWYRQDPGLGLRLIYFSYDVKMKEKGDIPEGYSVSREKKERFSLILESASTNQTSMYLCASGFVAGVVNTGELFFGEGSRLTVL.

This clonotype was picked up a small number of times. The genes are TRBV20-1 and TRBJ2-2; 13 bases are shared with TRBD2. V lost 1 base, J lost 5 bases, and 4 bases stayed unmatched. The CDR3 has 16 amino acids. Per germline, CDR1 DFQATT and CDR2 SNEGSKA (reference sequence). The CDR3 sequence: CSARGGTSGKTGELFF. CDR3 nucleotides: TGCAGTGCTAGAGGGGGGACTAGCGGGAAAACCGGGGAGCTGTTTTTT.

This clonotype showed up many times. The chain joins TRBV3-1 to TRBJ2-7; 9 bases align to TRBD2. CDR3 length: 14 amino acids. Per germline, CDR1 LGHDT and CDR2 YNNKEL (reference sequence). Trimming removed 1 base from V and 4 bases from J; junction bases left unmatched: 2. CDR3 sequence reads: CASSQAGLAYEQYF. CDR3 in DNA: TGTGCCAGCAGCCAAGCTGGACTAGCGTACGAGCAGTACTTC.

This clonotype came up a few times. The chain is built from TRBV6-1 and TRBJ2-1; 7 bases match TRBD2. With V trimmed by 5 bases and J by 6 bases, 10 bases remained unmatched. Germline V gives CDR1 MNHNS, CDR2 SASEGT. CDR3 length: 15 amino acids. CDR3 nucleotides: TGTGCCAGCAGTAAGACTAGCTTCTCCCCCAATGAGCAGTTCTTC. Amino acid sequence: CASSKTSFSPNEQFF.

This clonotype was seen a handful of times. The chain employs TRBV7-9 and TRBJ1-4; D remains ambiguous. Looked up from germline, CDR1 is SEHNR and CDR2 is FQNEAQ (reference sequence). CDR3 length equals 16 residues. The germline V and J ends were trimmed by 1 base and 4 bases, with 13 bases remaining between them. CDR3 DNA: TGTGCCAGCAGCTTAGACGGCCGCGACCGTAATGAAAAACTGTTTTTT. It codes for CASSLDGRDRNEKLFF.

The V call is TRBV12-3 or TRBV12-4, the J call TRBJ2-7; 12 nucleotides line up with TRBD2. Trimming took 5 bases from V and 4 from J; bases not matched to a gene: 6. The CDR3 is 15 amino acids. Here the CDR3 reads CASSPLAGGRYEQYF. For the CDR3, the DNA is TGTGCCAGCAGTCCACTAGCGGGAGGCAGGTACGAGCAGTACTTC.

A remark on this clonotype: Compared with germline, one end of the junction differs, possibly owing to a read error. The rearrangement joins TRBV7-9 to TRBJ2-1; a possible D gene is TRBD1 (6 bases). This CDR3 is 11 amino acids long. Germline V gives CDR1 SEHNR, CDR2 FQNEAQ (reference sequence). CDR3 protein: CASSFQGKMVF. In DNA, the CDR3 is TGTGCCAGCAGTTTCCAGGGGAAGATGGTCTTC.

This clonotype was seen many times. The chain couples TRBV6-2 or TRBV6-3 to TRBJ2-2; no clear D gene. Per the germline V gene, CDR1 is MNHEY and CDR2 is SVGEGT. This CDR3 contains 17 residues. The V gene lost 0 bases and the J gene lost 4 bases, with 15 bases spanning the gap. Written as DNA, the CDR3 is TGTGCCAGCAGTTACTCTTTTTTTGTCGCGGCCACCGGGGAGCTGTTTTTT. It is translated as CASSYSFFVAATGELFF.

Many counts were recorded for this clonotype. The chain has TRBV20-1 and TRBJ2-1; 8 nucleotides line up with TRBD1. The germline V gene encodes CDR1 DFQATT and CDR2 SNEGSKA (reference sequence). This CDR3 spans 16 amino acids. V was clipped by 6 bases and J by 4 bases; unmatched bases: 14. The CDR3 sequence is CSASTAGTGGYNEQFF. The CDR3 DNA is TGCAGTGCCTCTACCGCCGGGACAGGAGGATACAATGAGCAGTTCTTC.

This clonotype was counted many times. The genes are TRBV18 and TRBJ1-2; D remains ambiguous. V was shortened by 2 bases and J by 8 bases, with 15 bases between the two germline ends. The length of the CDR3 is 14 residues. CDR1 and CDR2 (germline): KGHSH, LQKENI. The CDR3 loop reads CASSPKVTEKGYTF. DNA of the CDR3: TGTGCCAGCTCACCAAAGGTTACAGAAAAGGGCTACACCTTC.

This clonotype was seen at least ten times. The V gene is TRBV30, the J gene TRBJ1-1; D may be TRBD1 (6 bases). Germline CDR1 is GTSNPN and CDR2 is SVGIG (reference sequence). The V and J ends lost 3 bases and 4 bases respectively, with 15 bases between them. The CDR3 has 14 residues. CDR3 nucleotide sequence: TGTGCCTGGAGCCCCACAGACAGGACCACTGAAGCTTTCTTT. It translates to CAWSPTDRTTEAFF. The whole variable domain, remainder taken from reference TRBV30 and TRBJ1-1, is SQTIHQWPATLVQPVGSPLSLECTVEGTSNPNLYWYRQAAGRGLQLLFYSVGIGQISSEVPQNLSASRPQDRQFILSSKKLLLSDSGFYLCAWSPTDRTTEAFFGQGTRLTVV.

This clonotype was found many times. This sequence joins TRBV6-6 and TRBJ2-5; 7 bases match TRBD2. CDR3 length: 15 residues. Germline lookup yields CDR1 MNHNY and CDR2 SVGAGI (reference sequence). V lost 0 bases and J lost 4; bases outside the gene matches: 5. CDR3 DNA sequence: TGTGCCAGCAGTTACTCGATTACTAGCGCAGAGACCCAGTACTTC. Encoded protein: CASSYSITSAETQYF.

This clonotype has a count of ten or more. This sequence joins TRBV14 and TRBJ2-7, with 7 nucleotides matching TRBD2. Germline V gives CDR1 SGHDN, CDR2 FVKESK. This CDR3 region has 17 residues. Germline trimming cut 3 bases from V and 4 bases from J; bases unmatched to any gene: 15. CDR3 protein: CASSQRRLGRAVYEQYF. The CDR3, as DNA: TGTGCCAGCAGCCAGCGGCGTTTAGGGAGGGCCGTTTACGAGCAGTACTTC. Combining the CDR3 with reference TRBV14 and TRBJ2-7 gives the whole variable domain EAGVTQFPSHSVIEKGQTVTLRCDPISGHDNLYWYRRVMGKEIKFLLHFVKESKQDESGMPNNRFLAERTGGTYSTLKVQPAELEDSGVYFCASSQRRLGRAVYEQYFGPGTRLTVT.

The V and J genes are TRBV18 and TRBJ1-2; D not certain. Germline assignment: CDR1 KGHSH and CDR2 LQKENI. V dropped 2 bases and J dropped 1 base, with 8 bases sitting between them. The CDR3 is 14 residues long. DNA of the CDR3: TGTGCCAGCTCACCATCCCCGAATAACTATGGCTACACCTTC. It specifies CASSPSPNNYGYTF.

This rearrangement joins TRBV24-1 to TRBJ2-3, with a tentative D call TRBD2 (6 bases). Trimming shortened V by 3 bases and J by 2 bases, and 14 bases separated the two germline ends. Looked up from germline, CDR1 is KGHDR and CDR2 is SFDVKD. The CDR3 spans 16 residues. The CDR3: CATSDPLARATDTQYF. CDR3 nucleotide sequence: TGTGCCACCAGTGATCCTCTAGCGAGAGCCACAGATACGCAGTATTTT.

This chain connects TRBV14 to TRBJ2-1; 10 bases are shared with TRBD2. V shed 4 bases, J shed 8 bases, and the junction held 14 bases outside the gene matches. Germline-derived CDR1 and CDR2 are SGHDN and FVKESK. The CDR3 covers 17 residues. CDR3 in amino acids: CASSLPDLAGVVDEQFF. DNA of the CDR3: TGTGCCAGCAGCCTCCCCGATCTAGCGGGAGTAGTCGATGAGCAGTTCTTC.

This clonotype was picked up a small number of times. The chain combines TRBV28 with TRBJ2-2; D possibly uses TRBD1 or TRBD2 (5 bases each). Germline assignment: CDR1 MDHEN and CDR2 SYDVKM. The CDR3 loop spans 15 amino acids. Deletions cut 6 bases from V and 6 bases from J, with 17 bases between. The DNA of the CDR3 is TGTGCCAGCAGACCCGGGACGAGAGACTCCGGGGAGCTGTTTTTT. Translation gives CASRPGTRDSGELFF.

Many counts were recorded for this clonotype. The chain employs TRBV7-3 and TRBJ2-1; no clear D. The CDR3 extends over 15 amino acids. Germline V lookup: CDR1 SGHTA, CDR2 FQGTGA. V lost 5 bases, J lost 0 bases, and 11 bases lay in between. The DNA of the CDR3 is TGTGCCAGCAGCCCAACCTATAACTCCTACAATGAGCAGTTCTTC. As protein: CASSPTYNSYNEQFF.

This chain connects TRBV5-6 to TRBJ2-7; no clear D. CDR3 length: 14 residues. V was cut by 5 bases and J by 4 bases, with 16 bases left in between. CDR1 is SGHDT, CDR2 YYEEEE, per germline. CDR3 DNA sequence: TGTGCCAGCAGTTCCACTTGGATTTCTTACGAGCAGTACTTC. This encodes CASSSTWISYEQYF.

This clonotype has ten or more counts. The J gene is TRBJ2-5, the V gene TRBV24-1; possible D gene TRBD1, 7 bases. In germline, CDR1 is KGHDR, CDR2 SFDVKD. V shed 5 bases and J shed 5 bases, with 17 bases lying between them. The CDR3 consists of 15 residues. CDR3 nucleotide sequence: TGTGCCACCAGTGCCTTGACAGGGAGGTGGGAGACCCAGTACTTC. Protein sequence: CATSALTGRWETQYF.

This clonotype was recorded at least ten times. The CDR3: CAISELGMNTEAFF. The CDR3 region has the DNA TGTGCCATCAGTGAACTGGGCATGAACACTGAAGCTTTCTTT. V and J are TRBV10-3 and TRBJ1-1; D is unresolved. V gave up 3 bases and J gave up 0 bases, with 8 bases separating them. CDR1 ENHRY and CDR2 SYGVKD come from the germline V gene. This CDR3 comprises 14 residues.

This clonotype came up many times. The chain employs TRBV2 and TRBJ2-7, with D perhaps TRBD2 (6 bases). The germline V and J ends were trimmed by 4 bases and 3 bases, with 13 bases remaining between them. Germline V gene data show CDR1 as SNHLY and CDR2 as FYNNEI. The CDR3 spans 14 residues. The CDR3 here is CASSVTGSNYEQYF. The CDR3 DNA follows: TGTGCCAGCAGTGTCACCGGGAGTAACTACGAGCAGTACTTC. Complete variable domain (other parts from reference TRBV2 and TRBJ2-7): EPEVTQTPSHQVTQMGQEVILRCVPISNHLYFYWYRQILGQKVEFLVSFYNNEISEKSEIFDDQFSVERPDGSNFTLKIRSTKLEDSAMYFCASSVTGSNYEQYFGPGTRLTVT.

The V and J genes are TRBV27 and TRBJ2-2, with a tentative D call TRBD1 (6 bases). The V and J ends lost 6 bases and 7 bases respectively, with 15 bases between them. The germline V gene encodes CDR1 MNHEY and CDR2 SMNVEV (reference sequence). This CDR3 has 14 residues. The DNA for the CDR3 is TGTGCCAGCAGCCAACAGGGTTCCGGCGGGGAGCTGTTTTTT. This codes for CASSQQGSGGELFF.

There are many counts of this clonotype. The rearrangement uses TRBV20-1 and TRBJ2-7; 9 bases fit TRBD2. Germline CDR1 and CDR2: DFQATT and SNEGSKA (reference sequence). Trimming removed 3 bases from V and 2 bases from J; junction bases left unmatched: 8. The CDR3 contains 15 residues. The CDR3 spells CSARTPGLAPYEQYF. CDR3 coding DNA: TGCAGTGCTAGGACGCCGGGACTAGCTCCCTACGAGCAGTACTTC.

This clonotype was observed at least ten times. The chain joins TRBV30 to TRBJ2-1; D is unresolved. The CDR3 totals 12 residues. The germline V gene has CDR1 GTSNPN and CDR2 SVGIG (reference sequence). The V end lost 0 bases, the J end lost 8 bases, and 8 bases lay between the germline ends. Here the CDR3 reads CAWSVLQYEQFF. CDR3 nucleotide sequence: TGTGCCTGGAGTGTACTACAGTATGAGCAGTTCTTC.

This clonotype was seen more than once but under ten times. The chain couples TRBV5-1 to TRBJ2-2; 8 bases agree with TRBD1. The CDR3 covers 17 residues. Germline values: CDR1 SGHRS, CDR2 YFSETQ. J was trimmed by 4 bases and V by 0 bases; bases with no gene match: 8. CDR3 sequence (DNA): TGCGCCAGCAGCTTGGAAGTTCAGGGGGCATCCACCGGGGAGCTGTTTTTT. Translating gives CASSLEVQGASTGELFF. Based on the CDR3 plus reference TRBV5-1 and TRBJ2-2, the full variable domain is KAGVTQTPRYLIKTRGQQVTLSCSPISGHRSVSWYQQTPGQGLQFLFEYFSETQRNKGNFPGRFSGRQFSNSRSEMNVSTLELGDSALYLCASSLEVQGASTGELFFGEGSRLTVL.

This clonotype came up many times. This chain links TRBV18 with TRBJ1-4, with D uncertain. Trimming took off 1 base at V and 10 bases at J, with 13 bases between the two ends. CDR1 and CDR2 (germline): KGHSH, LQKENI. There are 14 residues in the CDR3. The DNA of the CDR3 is TGTGCCAGCTCACCACAGCGATCACCTGGAAAACTGTTTTTT. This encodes CASSPQRSPGKLFF.

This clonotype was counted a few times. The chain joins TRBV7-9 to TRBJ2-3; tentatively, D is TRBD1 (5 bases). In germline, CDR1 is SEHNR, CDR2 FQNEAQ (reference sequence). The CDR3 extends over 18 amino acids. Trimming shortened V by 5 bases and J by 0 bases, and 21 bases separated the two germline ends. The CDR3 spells CASSLSGLSPLSTDTQYF. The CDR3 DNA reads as TGTGCCAGCAGCCTCTCAGGGTTGTCTCCTTTAAGCACAGATACGCAGTATTTT.